The sequence of this TCR beta chain was determined in a study of blood T cell repertoires in COVID-19. Study-wide background: Samples representing acute and convalescent COVID-19 were sourced from the United States, Italy and Spain.

Repertoires were generated with immunoSEQ multiplex PCR, while TCRdb's copy carries only in-frame clones and drops some. The sample lists 250,000 to 300,000 clones, around 86% occurring once. In Cohort 3, a recovered donor had either two negative PCRs, clearance, or symptom resolution. The CDR3 has 14 amino acids. Looked up from germline, CDR1 is MNHEY and CDR2 is SVGAGI. Trimming cost V 7 bases and J 2 bases, with 11 bases left between them. The chain couples TRBV6-5 to TRBJ2-2; D might be TRBD1 (6 bases). Sequenced material: PBMCs or T cells enriched from blood (not recorded which). The sequence was collected from a middle-aged woman who had recovered from COVID-19. The CDR3 loop reads CASILGQNTGELFF. The CDR3 DNA reads as TGTGCCAGCATTCTGGGACAAAACACCGGGGAGCTGTTTTTT.